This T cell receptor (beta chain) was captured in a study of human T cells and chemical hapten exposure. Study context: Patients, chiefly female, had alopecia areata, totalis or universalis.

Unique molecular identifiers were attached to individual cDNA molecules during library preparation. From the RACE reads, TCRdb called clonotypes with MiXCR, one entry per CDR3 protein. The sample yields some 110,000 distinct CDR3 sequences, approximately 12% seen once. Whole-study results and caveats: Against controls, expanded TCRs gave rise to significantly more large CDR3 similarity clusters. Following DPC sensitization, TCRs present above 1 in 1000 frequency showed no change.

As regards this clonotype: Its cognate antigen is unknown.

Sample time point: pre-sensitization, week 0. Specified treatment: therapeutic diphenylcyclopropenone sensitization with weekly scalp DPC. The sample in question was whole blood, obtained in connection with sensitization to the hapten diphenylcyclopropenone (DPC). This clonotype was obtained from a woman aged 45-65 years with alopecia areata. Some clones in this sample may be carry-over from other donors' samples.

CDR3 DNA sequence: TGTGCCAGCAGCAATAGCGTGCGTCGGAGTACGCGATCACCCCTCCACTTT. It translates to CASSNSVRRSTRSPLHF. V gene TRBV21-1 combines with J gene TRBJ1-6. TRBV21-1 is classified as a pseudogene. The CDR3 is 17 amino acids.